This passage covers 20 T cell receptor beta chains from one sample sequenced in a study of Ad26.COV2.S vaccination and SARS-CoV-2 variants. The assay was immunoSEQ multiplex PCR, and TCRdb's table has in-frame clones only and misses some. The sample has 180,000 or so clones, roughly 87% seen once. Sequences were derived from peripheral blood, sampled after recovery from COVID-19. Receptor source: a human donor who had recovered from COVID-19.

The chain couples TRBV4-1 to TRBJ1-4; D not certain. Per the germline V gene, CDR1 is MGHRA and CDR2 is YSYEKL. The V end lost 2 bases, the J end lost 0 bases, and 22 bases lay between the germline ends. CDR3 length equals 20 residues. CDR3 region: CASSQRERAVERATNEKLFF. In DNA form, the CDR3 reads TGCGCCAGCAGCCAAAGGGAAAGGGCAGTCGAGCGTGCAACTAATGAAAAACTGTTTTTT.

The chain has TRBV6-5 and TRBJ1-2; D is uncertain. V lost 2 bases, J lost 2 bases, and 12 bases lay in between. Looked up from germline, CDR1 is MNHEY and CDR2 is SVGAGI. The CDR3 runs 15 residues. CDR3 bases: TGTGCCAGCAGTTACGAGAACACCCCCAACTATGGCTACACCTTC. This translates into CASSYENTPNYGYTF.

The table lists this clone with a few counts. V is TRBV5-4 and J is TRBJ1-2; the match to TRBD1 covers 9 bases. Germline values: CDR1 SGHNT, CDR2 YYREEE (reference sequence). The CDR3 covers 15 residues. Trimming cost V 3 bases and J 2 bases; bases outside gene matches: 5. The CDR3 nucleotides read TGTGCCAGCAGCTCTTTAACAGGGGGCAACTATGGCTACACCTTC. It codes for CASSSLTGGNYGYTF.

V is TRBV9 and J is TRBJ2-2; 7 nucleotides match TRBD2. V was pared by 1 base and J by 8 bases, with 11 bases of the junction left unmatched. There are 16 residues in the CDR3. The germline CDR1 and CDR2 sequences are SGDLS and YYNGEE. The CDR3 nucleotides read TGTGCCAGCAGCGTAAATCTAGCGGCCCCGGGGGGGGAGCTGTTTTTT. Protein: CASSVNLAAPGGELFF. The whole variable domain, filled in from reference TRBV9 and TRBJ2-2, reads DSGVTQTPKHLITATGQRVTLRCSPRSGDLSVYWYQQSLDQGLQFLIQYYNGEERAKGNILERFSAQQFPDLHSELNLSSLELGDSALYFCASSVNLAAPGGELFFGEGSRLTVL.

This clone was detected once. CDR3 protein: CASNGVGNYEQYF. The CDR3 DNA reads as TGTGCCAGCAACGGTGTAGGAAACTACGAGCAGTACTTC. The chain is built from TRBV2 and TRBJ2-7; D unclear. The length of the CDR3 is 13 residues. Looked up from germline, CDR1 is SNHLY and CDR2 is FYNNEI. The V end lost 7 bases, the J end lost 3 bases, and 13 bases lay between the germline ends.

The gene calls are TRBV5-6 and TRBJ2-3, with D perhaps TRBD1 (5 bases). Between the trimmed V and J ends, which lost 4 bases and 4 bases, there was a span of 16 bases. This CDR3 is built from 15 residues. The V gene's germline CDR1 is SGHDT and CDR2 YYEEEE. In nucleotides, the CDR3 is TGTGCCAGCAGCCCCTGGCCCGACAGTCCAGATACGCAGTATTTT. Translation: CASSPWPDSPDTQYF.

This clone was observed a single time. V usage is TRBV27 and J usage is TRBJ2-7; either TRBD1 or TRBD2 may supply D (5 bases each). The CDR3 is 14 amino acids. The germline V gene encodes CDR1 MNHEY and CDR2 SMNVEV (reference sequence). The germline V and J ends were trimmed by 2 bases and 4 bases, with 12 bases remaining between them. In nucleotides, the CDR3 is TGTGCCAGCAGTTTAGGGGAGAAGGGGTACGAGCAGTACTTC. It codes for CASSLGEKGYEQYF.

V gene TRBV4-1 combines with J gene TRBJ1-2, with D possibly being TRBD1 (6 bases). CDR1 is MGHRA and CDR2 is YSYEKL in the germline V gene. CDR3 size: 15 residues. V was shortened by 2 bases and J by 4 bases, with 14 bases between the two germline ends. This CDR3 reads CASSQPGGYLYGYTF. The CDR3 region has the DNA TGCGCCAGCAGCCAACCCGGGGGCTACCTCTATGGCTACACCTTC.

The chain has TRBV11-3 and TRBJ2-7; 14 bases line up with TRBD2. Trimming cost V 6 bases and J 5 bases; bases outside gene matches: 6. This CDR3 comprises 15 residues. Per the germline V gene, CDR1 is SGHNT and CDR2 is YENEEA. The CDR3 DNA sequence: TGTGCCAGCAGTCGAGGGGGACTAGCGGGAGACGAGCAGTACTTC. It codes for CASSRGGLAGDEQYF.

The chain has TRBV6-1 and TRBJ2-7; D ambiguous. V lost 2 bases and J lost 6, with 14 bases in between. The CDR3 is 14 residues long. Germline loops: CDR1 MNHNS, CDR2 SASEGT. The CDR3 sequence: CASSEFDTPGEQYF. The CDR3 DNA sequence: TGTGCCAGCAGTGAATTCGACACCCCTGGCGAGCAGTACTTC.

This clone occurred once. The rearrangement joins TRBV3-1 (or the pseudogene TRBV3-2) to TRBJ2-1; D is uncertain. Trimming left V 3 bases short and J 6 bases short, with 9 bases between. Germline V gene data show CDR1 as LGHDT and CDR2 as YNNKEL (reference sequence). This CDR3 has 13 amino acids. The CDR3 DNA is TGTGCCAGCAGCCATCCCACCTTCAATGAGCAGTTCTTC. As protein: CASSHPTFNEQFF.

This chain uses TRBV2 with TRBJ2-7; possibly TRBD1 or TRBD2 for D (5 bases each). Germline V gives CDR1 SNHLY, CDR2 FYNNEI. The CDR3 runs 14 residues. With 6 bases removed from V and 2 bases from J, the gap between germline ends came to 14 bases. This CDR3 is CASRGDGGPYEQYF. The CDR3 DNA is TGTGCCAGCAGGGGGGACGGAGGTCCCTACGAGCAGTACTTC.

The genes are TRBV5-1 and TRBJ1-1; 8 bases agree with TRBD1. CDR1 and CDR2 (germline): SGHRS, YFSETQ. With V trimmed by 0 bases and J by 1 base, 5 bases remained unmatched. This CDR3 is built from 16 residues. The CDR3 DNA reads as TGCGCCAGCAGCTTGGAAGTTGGGACAGGGAACACTGAAGCTTTCTTT. Amino acid sequence: CASSLEVGTGNTEAFF.

V and J are TRBV29-1 and TRBJ1-2; D unresolved. Germline V lookup: CDR1 SQVTM, CDR2 ANQGSEA. The CDR3 has 12 amino acids. Trimming removed 3 bases from V and 0 bases from J, with 5 bases in between. CDR3 nucleotide sequence: TGCAGCGTTGAGGCAGCTAACTATGGCTACACCTTC. Translation: CSVEAANYGYTF. Combining the CDR3 with reference TRBV29-1 and TRBJ1-2 gives the whole variable domain SAVISQKPSRDICQRGTSLTIQCQVDSQVTMMFWYRQQPGQSLTLIATANQGSEATYESGFVIDKFPISRPNLTFSTLTVSNMSPEDSSIYLCSVEAANYGYTFGSGTRLTVV.

V usage is TRBV29-1 and J usage is TRBJ2-2; TRBD1 matches at 9 bases. Looked up from germline, CDR1 is SQVTM and CDR2 is ANQGSEA. Trimming removed 7 bases from V and 6 bases from J; junction bases left unmatched: 3. The CDR3 is made up of 12 amino acids. The CDR3 spells CSARQGAGELFF. The CDR3 DNA is TGCAGCGCCCGACAGGGGGCCGGGGAGCTGTTTTTT.

This chain uses TRBV28 with TRBJ2-3, with a weak D call TRBD1 (5 bases). Between the trimmed V and J ends, which lost 5 bases and 0 bases, there was a span of 9 bases. The CDR3 length is 14 residues. Germline lookup yields CDR1 MDHEN and CDR2 SYDVKM. In DNA form, the CDR3 reads TGTGCCAGCAGTATAAGACAGAGCACAGATACGCAGTATTTT. This translates into CASSIRQSTDTQYF.

The CDR3 nucleotides read TGTGCCAGCAGCTTAAACGCAGGGGAGACCCAGTACTTC. It encodes CASSLNAGETQYF. The chain links TRBV5-6 to TRBJ2-5, with a possible D match to TRBD1 (5 bases). This CDR3 is 13 amino acids long. CDR1 and CDR2 (germline): SGHDT, YYEEEE. V dropped 2 bases and J dropped 5 bases, with 10 bases sitting between them. The complete variable domain, with remaining parts taken from reference TRBV5-6 and TRBJ2-5, reads DAGVTQSPTHLIKTRGQQVTLRCSPKSGHDTVSWYQQALGQGPQFIFQYYEEEERQRGNFPDRFSGHQFPNYSSELNVNALLLGDSALYLCASSLNAGETQYFGPGTRLLVL.

The chain couples TRBV19 to TRBJ1-1; D remains ambiguous. There are 14 residues in the CDR3. V was shortened by 0 bases and J by 0 bases, with 5 bases between the two germline ends. Germline V gene sequence: CDR1 LNHDA, CDR2 SQIVND (reference sequence). The CDR3 sequence: CASSIEKMNTEAFF. The CDR3 region has the DNA TGTGCCAGTAGTATAGAAAAAATGAACACTGAAGCTTTCTTT.

This clone was seen only once. The V and J genes are TRBV25-1 and TRBJ2-7; 9 bases line up with TRBD1. The germline V gene encodes CDR1 MGHDK and CDR2 SYGVNS. There are 15 residues in the CDR3. V shed 3 bases and J 2 bases; nucleotides not matched to a gene: 5. The CDR3 is CASSDNRGPPYEQYF. CDR3 nucleotide sequence: TGTGCCAGCAGTGATAACAGGGGGCCTCCCTACGAGCAGTACTTC.

V gene TRBV7-2 combines with J gene TRBJ2-1; D may match TRBD1 or TRBD2 (7 bases each). Looked up from germline, CDR1 is SGHTA and CDR2 is FQGNSA. This CDR3 region has 14 residues. V lost 5 bases to trimming and J lost 7 bases, with 15 bases between them. The CDR3 loop is CASSPQGGRNEQFF. DNA for the CDR3: TGTGCCAGCAGCCCCCAGGGGGGGAGGAATGAGCAGTTCTTC.